Here is one T cell receptor (beta chain) with its context. Produced via immunoSEQ multiplex PCR; TCRdb's table is partial and in-frame only. The profile covers some 120,000 clones, with around 90% appearing a single time and more than 5.5% taken by the ten largest. These data are taken from a study of T cell responses to AZD1222 COVID-19 vaccine. The CDR3 sequence is 15 residues long. Germline CDR1 LNHDA, CDR2 SQIVND (reference sequence). Trimming at V came to 4 bases and at J to 4 bases, leaving 4 bases not matched to a gene. The specimen comprised peripheral blood, sampled 28 days after the second AZD1222 dose. The TCR originated in an adult who received the AZD1222 COVID-19 vaccine. This rearrangement joins TRBV19 to TRBJ1-4; 9 bases map to TRBD1. CDR3: CASSNGQGFNEKLFF. The CDR3 bases are TGTGCCAGTAGTAACGGACAGGGGTTTAATGAAAAACTGTTTTTT.